The rows below give T cell receptor beta chains drawn from one sample of a study of CD8+ T cells in alopecia areata. Sequencing used immunoSEQ multiplex PCR; TCRdb keeps in-frame clones, though not all of them. The table includes more than 100,000 clones, approximately 53% detected once. Sequenced here: CD4+ T cells sorted from blood, sampled at week 0. The source is a human donor with alopecia areata. Each CDR3 is given with its conserved first and last residue. D genes are given only for firm matches. Clone size is given for some rows only: seen once, a few or many times, or a class if the clone is expanded.

>TRBV7-7|TRBJ2-2|NA|NA
CASSLMEGKANTGELFF
TGTGCCAGCAGCCTAATGGAGGGGAAAGCGAACACCGGGGAGCTGTTTTTT
>TRBV2|TRBJ2-7|NA|NA
CARRGTSVGEQYF
TGTGCCCGCAGGGGGACTAGTGTTGGCGAGCAGTACTTC
>TRBV13|TRBJ2-7|NA|TRBD2
CASSIAGTSGTPYEQYF
TGTGCCAGCAGCATCGCCGGGACTAGCGGGACCCCCTACGAGCAGTACTTC
>TRBV7-2|TRBJ2-3|NA|NA
CASSLVARRSTDTQYF
TGTGCCAGCAGCTTAGTCGCACGGAGAAGCACAGATACGCAGTATTTT
>TRBV7-2|TRBJ2-3|NA|NA
CASSQGGVTNTQYF
TGTGCCAGCAGCCAAGGGGGGGTAACGAATACGCAGTATTTT
>TRBV4-3|TRBJ2-1|NA|TRBD2
CASSQDREAGVYEQFF
TGCGCCAGCAGCCAAGATAGGGAGGCGGGAGTTTATGAGCAGTTCTTC
>TRBV4-3|TRBJ2-3|NA|NA
CASSQDPVVTDTQYF
TGCGCCAGCAGCCAAGACCCAGTTGTCACAGATACGCAGTATTTT
>TRBV6-1|TRBJ2-3|NA|TRBD2
CASSLLAGGPDTQYF
TGTGCCAGCAGTTTACTAGCGGGGGGGCCAGATACGCAGTATTTT
>TRBV5-4|TRBJ2-5|NA|TRBD1
CASSLIQGEETQYF
TGTGCCAGCAGCTTGATACAGGGGGAAGAGACCCAGTACTTC
>TRBV6-1|TRBJ2-5|NA|TRBD2
CASSEGAGIPQETQYF
TGTGCCAGCAGTGAAGGAGCGGGAATCCCCCAAGAGACCCAGTACTTC
>TRBV10-3|TRBJ2-7|NA|TRBD2
CAISGSSGSYEQYF
TGTGCCATCAGTGGGTCTAGCGGCTCCTACGAGCAGTACTTC
>TRBV6-5|TRBJ2-1|NA|NA
CASSYSGEQFF
TGTGCCAGCAGTTACTCTGGTGAGCAGTTCTTC
>TRBV6-5|TRBJ1-2|NA|TRBD1
CASIGTGYGYTF
TGTGCCAGCATTGGGACAGGCTATGGCTACACCTTC
>TRBV19|TRBJ2-7|few|NA
CASSIRRGEQYF
TGTGCCAGTAGTATCCGCCGGGGGGAGCAGTACTTC
>TRBV7-9|TRBJ2-7|NA|NA
CASSLTGLKGEQYF
TGTGCCAGCAGCTTAACAGGACTGAAGGGCGAGCAGTACTTC
>TRBV6-5|TRBJ2-7|NA|NA
CASSLGEVQYF
TGTGCCAGCAGCCTGGGGGAAGTGCAGTACTTC
>TRBV5-1|TRBJ2-3|NA|NA
CASSLGRAYTDTQYF
TGCGCCAGCAGCTTGGGCAGGGCTTACACAGATACGCAGTATTTT
>TRBV7-2|TRBJ2-3|NA|NA
CASSASTDTQYF
TGTGCCAGCAGCGCTTCAACAGATACGCAGTATTTT
>TRBV5-6|TRBJ1-5|NA|NA
CASSLEALGTQHF
TGTGCCAGCAGCTTGGAAGCCCTAGGGACCCAGCATTTT
>TRBV14|TRBJ1-2|NA|TRBD1
CASSQVGQGYGYTF
TGTGCCAGCAGCCAGGTCGGACAGGGGTATGGCTACACCTTC
>TRBV7-2|TRBJ1-2|NA|NA
CASSLAEGLYGYTF
TGTGCCAGCAGCTTAGCGGAGGGCCTCTATGGCTACACCTTC
>TRBV9|TRBJ1-2|NA|TRBD1
CASSYRGNYGYTF
TGTGCCAGCAGCTACAGGGGGAACTATGGCTACACCTTC
>TRBV11-2|TRBJ2-7|NA|NA
CASSLGTELYEQYF
TGTGCCAGCAGCTTAGGGACAGAGTTATACGAGCAGTACTTC
>TRBV4-1|TRBJ2-1|NA|NA
CASSRQVLLDEQFF
TGCGCCAGCAGCCGACAGGTTTTGTTGGATGAGCAGTTCTTC
>TRBV2|TRBJ1-6|NA|NA
CASRRQAPSPLHF
TGTGCCAGCAGGCGACAGGCCCCTTCACCCCTCCACTTT
>TRBV2|TRBJ1-5|NA|TRBD1
CASSEQGDQPQHF
TGTGCCAGCAGTGAACAGGGGGATCAGCCCCAGCATTTT
>TRBV7-3|TRBJ1-1|NA|NA
CASSPTRGNTEAFF
TGTGCCAGCAGCCCCACCCGGGGGAACACTGAAGCTTTCTTT
>TRBV27|TRBJ2-2|NA|NA
CASSPSYSMGELFF
TGTGCCAGCAGCCCTTCCTACTCAATGGGGGAGCTGTTTTTT
>TRBV5-4|TRBJ2-5|NA|TRBD2
CASSLALAGGQETQYF
TGTGCCAGCAGCTTGGCCCTAGCGGGGGGCCAGGAGACCCAGTACTTC
>TRBV7-9|TRBJ2-3|few|TRBD1
CASSPTGGVIDTQYF
TGTGCCAGCAGTCCTACAGGGGGCGTAATAGATACGCAGTATTTT
>TRBV4-3|TRBJ1-1|NA|NA
CASSLLKGRGGPEAFF
TGCGCCAGCAGCCTCCTTAAGGGCAGGGGCGGGCCTGAAGCTTTCTTT
>TRBV4-1|TRBJ2-5|NA|TRBD2
CASSQEGLAGGQETQYF
TGCGCCAGCAGCCAAGAAGGTCTAGCGGGAGGGCAAGAGACCCAGTACTTC
>TRBV7-3|TRBJ2-1|NA|NA
CASSLSSDNEQFF
TGTGCCAGCAGCTTAAGCTCCGACAATGAGCAGTTCTTC
>TRBV5-1|TRBJ2-3|NA|NA
CASSLAPEGTQYF
TGCGCCAGCAGCTTGGCGCCCGAAGGTACGCAGTATTTT
>TRBV27|TRBJ1-5|NA|NA
CASSLSGSNQPQHF
TGTGCCAGCAGTTTGTCCGGTAGCAATCAGCCCCAGCATTTT